The clone carrying this T cell receptor beta chain was seen at least ten times. Its antigen is currently unknown. Original methodology: The authors used CDR3 differences across clinicopathological groups to build a distant-metastasis classifier for papillary thyroid cancer. TCRdb re-called clones from the PCR reads using MiXCR. TCRdb's processing, not the authors', yielded these V and J calls. The data hold about 40,000 clones, with approximately 20% observed a single time. These data originate in a study of metastatic and nonmetastatic thyroid tumors. Background on the study: Thyroid patients, malignant and benign, had repertoires compared across blood and tumor or nodule tissue.

Broader study findings: Malignant tumors reportedly showed significantly higher TCR beta diversity than benign nodules in both blood and tumor.

Germline V gene sequence: CDR1 SGDLS, CDR2 YYNGEE. This CDR3 is built from 13 residues. Trimming took 2 bases from V and 7 from J, leaving 12 bases between them. No patient had received any treatment before thyroid surgery. The TCR was taken from a female donor with papillary thyroid cancer or a benign thyroid nodule (not recorded which). Some clones in this sample may be carry-over from other donors' samples. The rearrangement joins TRBV9 to TRBJ2-5, with D perhaps assigned TRBD1 or TRBD2 (6 bases each). The sequenced sample was tumor tissue. The CDR3 DNA is TGTGCCAGCAGCGTGAACGAGGGGGGGACCCAGTACTTC. It encodes CASSVNEGGTQYF.